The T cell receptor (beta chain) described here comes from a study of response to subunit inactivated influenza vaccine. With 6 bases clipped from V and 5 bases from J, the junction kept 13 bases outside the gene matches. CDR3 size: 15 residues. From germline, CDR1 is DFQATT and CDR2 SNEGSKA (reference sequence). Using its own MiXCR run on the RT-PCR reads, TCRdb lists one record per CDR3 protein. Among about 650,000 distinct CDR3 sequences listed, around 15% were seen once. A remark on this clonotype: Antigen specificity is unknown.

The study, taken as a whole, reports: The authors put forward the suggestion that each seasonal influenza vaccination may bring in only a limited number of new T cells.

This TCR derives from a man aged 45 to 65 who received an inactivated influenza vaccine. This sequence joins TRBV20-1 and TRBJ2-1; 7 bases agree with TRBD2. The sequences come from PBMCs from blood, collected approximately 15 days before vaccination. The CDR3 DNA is TGCAGTGCGAGAATGGGTGGGAGGGCACACAATGAGCAGTTCTTC. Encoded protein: CSARMGGRAHNEQFF.